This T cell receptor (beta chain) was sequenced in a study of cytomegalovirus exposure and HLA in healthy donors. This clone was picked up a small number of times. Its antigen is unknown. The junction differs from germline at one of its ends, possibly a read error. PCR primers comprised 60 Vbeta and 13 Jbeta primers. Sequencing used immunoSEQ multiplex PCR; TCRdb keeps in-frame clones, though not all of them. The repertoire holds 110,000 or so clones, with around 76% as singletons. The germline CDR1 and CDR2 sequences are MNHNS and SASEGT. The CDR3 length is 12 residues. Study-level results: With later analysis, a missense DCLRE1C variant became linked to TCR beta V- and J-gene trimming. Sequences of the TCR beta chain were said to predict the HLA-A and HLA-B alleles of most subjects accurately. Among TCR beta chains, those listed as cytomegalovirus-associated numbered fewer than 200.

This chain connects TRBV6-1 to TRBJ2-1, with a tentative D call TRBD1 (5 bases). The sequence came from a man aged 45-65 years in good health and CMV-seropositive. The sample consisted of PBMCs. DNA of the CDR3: TGTGCCAGCAGAGAAGGGGTGAGGGAGCAGTTCTTC. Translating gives CASREGVREQFF.